Following are 7 T cell receptor beta chains from one sample sequenced in a study of regulatory T cells in long-lasting Graves disease. Stated time point: persistent/refractory GD, antithyroid drugs over 5 years with positive TRAb. RNA isolated from PBMCs was used to make the TCR library. TCR beta libraries were built with iRepertoire HTBI primers and Arm-PCR of CDR3 regions. TCRdb itself ran the multiplex PCR reads through MiXCR, one entry per CDR3 protein. The repertoire holds roughly 430,000 distinct CDR3 sequences, with around 20% as singletons. The starting material was peripheral blood mononuclear cells (PBMCs), obtained when the disease was refractory, from a patient treated with antithyroid drugs. Receptors originate from a female donor with Graves disease.

This clonotype was counted between two and nine times. The rearrangement joins TRBV19 to TRBJ2-7; no reliable D call. The CDR3 spans 14 residues. Trimming left V 2 bases short and J 3 bases short, with 11 bases between. The germline V gene has CDR1 LNHDA and CDR2 SQIVND (reference sequence). CDR3 sequence (DNA): TGTGCCAGTAGTATATTTTTGGACGGCTACGAGCAGTACTTC. It codes for CASSIFLDGYEQYF. Filled out from reference TRBV19 and TRBJ2-7, the complete variable domain reads DGGITQSPKYLFRKEGQNVTLSCEQNLNHDAMYWYRQDPGQGLRLIYYSQIVNDFQKGDIAEGYSVSREKKESFPLTVTSAQKNPTAFYLCASSIFLDGYEQYFGPGTRLTVT.

The V gene is TRBV29-1, the J gene TRBJ2-1; TRBD1 might be the D (6 bases). V gave up 3 bases and J gave up 9 bases, with 21 bases separating them. CDR1 SQVTM and CDR2 ANQGSEA come from the germline V gene. The CDR3 has 15 amino acids. The CDR3: CSVDKWQGRVGEQFF. CDR3 sequence (DNA): TGCAGCGTTGATAAGTGGCAGGGGAGAGTTGGTGAGCAGTTCTTC.

This clonotype was seen repeatedly, ten times or more. This sequence joins TRBV6-1 and TRBJ2-5; the match to TRBD1 covers 7 bases. Unmatched junction bases numbered 10, after V lost 6 bases and J lost 3 bases. Germline lookup yields CDR1 MNHNS and CDR2 SASEGT. There are 15 residues in the CDR3. CDR3 sequence (DNA): TGTGCCAGCAGACTCCCCCGGGACAGAGAAGAGACCCAGTACTTC. Its protein product is CASRLPRDREETQYF.

This clonotype was detected many times. The chain couples TRBV7-6 to TRBJ2-2; 7 nucleotides match TRBD1. The J segment lost 7 bases and the V segment lost 6 bases, leaving 8 bases of the junction unmatched. CDR1 and CDR2 from the germline V gene are SGHVS and FNYEAQ. The CDR3 consists of 14 residues. In DNA, the CDR3 is TGTGCCAGCAGGGGGACAGCCGATAGCGGGGAGCTGTTTTTT. It translates to CASRGTADSGELFF.

The sample holds a few counts of this clonotype. The chain links TRBV15 to TRBJ2-2, with D tentatively TRBD2 (6 bases). CDR1 and CDR2 from the germline V gene are LNHNV and YYDKDF (reference sequence). The V gene lost 3 bases and the J gene lost 4 bases, with 12 bases spanning the gap. This CDR3 spans 15 amino acids. The CDR3 DNA reads TGTGCCACCAGCAGCGGGAGTAAGGGCACCGGGGAGCTGTTTTTT. It yields the protein CATSSGSKGTGELFF.

This clonotype was seen at least ten times. The rearrangement joins TRBV20-1 to TRBJ2-5; D ambiguous. The CDR3 is 14 residues long. Trimming stripped 3 bases from V and 2 bases from J, with 13 bases between. Germline V gene sequence: CDR1 DFQATT, CDR2 SNEGSKA (reference sequence). This CDR3 reads CSASSETDQETQYF. The CDR3 DNA is TGCAGTGCTAGTTCCGAGACGGATCAAGAGACCCAGTACTTC.

This clonotype showed up just a few times. CDR3 DNA: TGTGCCAGCAGCGCAACGGGACAGGGACGCAATCAGCCCCAGCATTTT. Translating gives CASSATGQGRNQPQHF. V gene TRBV7-9 combines with J gene TRBJ1-5, with 9 bases aligning to TRBD1. Germline assignment: CDR1 SEHNR and CDR2 FQNEAQ (reference sequence). With V trimmed by 5 bases and J by 2 bases, 7 bases remained unmatched. CDR3 length equals 16 residues.